This passage covers 32 T cell receptor beta chains from one sample sequenced in a study of human T cells and chemical hapten exposure. This sample's time point: patch test 2, 6 weeks after DPC sensitization. Treatment defined: therapeutic diphenylcyclopropenone sensitization with weekly scalp DPC. TCRdb re-called the RACE reads through MiXCR, storing one row per CDR3 protein. The sample lists hundreds of thousands of distinct CDR3 sequences; roughly 6% were seen once. Sequencing used whole blood, obtained in connection with sensitization to the hapten diphenylcyclopropenone (DPC). These TCRs come from a young woman with alopecia areata. Some clones in this sample may be carry-over from other donors' samples.

J is TRBJ1-1 and V is TRBV20-1, with D possibly TRBD1 on 5 matching bases. The CDR3 covers 11 residues. Germline CDR1 reads DFQATT; CDR2 reads SNEGSKA (reference sequence). CDR3: CNLGVGTEAFF. The CDR3 DNA reads as TGCAATCTGGGGGTTGGAACTGAAGCTTTCTTT.

The V gene is TRBV29-1, the J gene TRBJ2-5; D ambiguous. The CDR3 has 12 residues. The germline CDR1 and CDR2 sequences are SQVTM and ANQGSEA. V was clipped by 6 bases and J by 3 bases, with 11 bases between them. DNA for the CDR3: TGCAGCGTGGCAAGGGTGGAAGAGACCCAGTACTTC. This gives the protein CSVARVEETQYF.

The chain combines TRBV24-1 with TRBJ2-5, with D possibly TRBD2 on 6 matching bases. This CDR3 is 14 amino acids long. Germline values: CDR1 KGHDR, CDR2 SFDVKD. V was shortened by 2 bases and J by 5 bases, with 11 bases between the two germline ends. DNA for the CDR3: TGTGCCACCAGTGATTCGCCGGCGGGGGAGACCCAGTACTTC. Its protein product is CATSDSPAGETQYF.

This clonotype has more than one count but fewer than ten. The chain has TRBV12-3 or TRBV12-4 and TRBJ2-7; D might be TRBD1 (6 bases). CDR3 length: 14 residues. V lost 4 bases to trimming and J lost 5 bases, with 15 bases between them. The CDR3 here is CASSSSGTSHEQYF. DNA of the CDR3: TGTGCCAGCAGTTCGTCCGGGACATCCCACGAGCAGTACTTC.

This clonotype was detected ten times or more. V and J are TRBV12-3 or TRBV12-4 and TRBJ2-1; D may match TRBD1 or TRBD2 (7 bases each). This CDR3 has 13 residues. Trimming shortened V by 3 bases and J by 9 bases, and 12 bases separated the two germline ends. The CDR3 bases are TGTGCCAGCAGTTTTGGCAGGGGGGGTGAGCAGTTCTTC. Translation: CASSFGRGGEQFF.

This clonotype was observed many times. The chain employs TRBV4-2 and TRBJ2-5; D is perhaps TRBD2 (5 bases). The germline V gene has CDR1 LGHNA and CDR2 YNFKEQ. V dropped 0 bases and J dropped 5 bases, with 19 bases sitting between them. This CDR3 spans 17 amino acids. Here the CDR3 DNA reads TGTGCCAGCAGCCAAGATGAAAATAGCGCCTTCAGGGAGACCCAGTACTTC. Its protein is CASSQDENSAFRETQYF.

This clonotype was found a few times. This chain connects TRBV5-1 to TRBJ1-6, with 8 nucleotides matching TRBD1. The CDR3 extends over 17 amino acids. The V segment lost 3 bases and the J segment 7 bases; nucleotides outside the gene matches: 12. Looked up from germline, CDR1 is SGHRS and CDR2 is YFSETQ. CDR3 bases: TGCGCCAGCAGCTCCTTTTGGACAGGGAGGTCGAATTCACCCCTCCACTTT. This translates into CASSSFWTGRSNSPLHF.

In this sample, this clonotype turned up a few times. This rearrangement joins TRBV6-6 to TRBJ2-3; 10 bases line up with TRBD1. Germline CDR1 reads MNHNY; CDR2 reads SVGAGI (reference sequence). J was trimmed by 10 bases and V by 5 bases; bases with no gene match: 9. This CDR3 is 14 amino acids long. CDR3 coding DNA: TGTGCCAGCAGTCAGGACAGGGGGGCAAGTTCGCAGTATTTT. Its translation is CASSQDRGASSQYF.

The chain recombines TRBV2 with TRBJ1-6, with D unclear. Germline V CDR1 and CDR2: SNHLY, FYNNEI. V was pared by 6 bases and J by 0 bases, with 9 bases between. The CDR3 consists of 15 residues. CDR3 loop: CASSIESSYNSPLHF. The CDR3 bases are TGTGCCAGCAGCATCGAAAGCTCCTATAATTCACCCCTCCACTTT.

The chain uses TRBV6-1 and TRBJ2-2; 8 bases match TRBD2. The CDR3 loop spans 15 amino acids. V trimming: 7 bases; J trimming: 1 base; junction bases outside the gene matches: 5. Per the germline V gene, CDR1 is MNHNS and CDR2 is SASEGT. In nucleotides, the CDR3 is TGTGCCAGCAAAGGGCTAGCGGGGAACACCGGGGAGCTGTTTTTT. This encodes CASKGLAGNTGELFF.

This clonotype was seen ten or more times. The V gene is TRBV28, the J gene TRBJ1-1; tentatively, D is TRBD1 (5 bases). This CDR3 contains 15 residues. Germline CDR1 and CDR2: MDHEN and SYDVKM. V lost 5 bases to trimming and J lost 1 base, with 14 bases between them. The CDR3 reads CASSPPGIKNTEAFF. The CDR3 DNA reads TGTGCCAGCAGTCCCCCAGGGATCAAGAACACTGAAGCTTTCTTT.

This clonotype was detected ten times or more. The chain links TRBV7-6 to TRBJ2-2; D uncertain. Germline V gene lookup returns CDR1 SGHVS and CDR2 FNYEAQ. Trimming stripped 5 bases from V and 0 bases from J, with 7 bases between. CDR3 length: 14 residues. Here the CDR3 DNA reads TGTGCCAGCAGCCCCACGTCGAACACCGGGGAGCTGTTTTTT. Protein product: CASSPTSNTGELFF.

This chain connects TRBV2 to TRBJ2-2, with D tentatively TRBD2 (6 bases). Germline CDR1 reads SNHLY; CDR2 reads FYNNEI. V was pared by 2 bases and J by 6 bases, with 16 bases between. The CDR3 covers 16 residues. CDR3 DNA sequence: TGTGCCAGCAGTGAACCGGGGGAGGTAGGCTCCGGGGAGCTGTTTTTT. This sequence encodes CASSEPGEVGSGELFF.

This clonotype was seen at least ten times. J is TRBJ1-1 and V is TRBV6-2 or TRBV6-3, with 10 bases identical to TRBD1. Germline V CDR1 and CDR2: MNHEY, SVGEGT. Losses at the gene ends were 11 bases for V and 5 bases for J; bases not matched to a gene: 14. The CDR3 loop spans 15 amino acids. CDR3: CACLRSGQGLTEAFF. CDR3 nucleotides: TGTGCCTGCTTAAGATCGGGACAGGGGTTGACTGAAGCTTTCTTT.

Only a few counts were recorded for this clonotype. This chain connects TRBV20-1 to TRBJ2-3; the match to TRBD2 covers 12 bases. J gave up 6 bases and V 5 bases, and 6 bases lay outside the gene matches. The germline V gene has CDR1 DFQATT and CDR2 SNEGSKA (reference sequence). This CDR3 is built from 14 residues. CDR3 residues: CSAFSSGGADTQYF. CDR3 in DNA: TGCAGTGCTTTTTCTAGCGGGGGGGCGGATACGCAGTATTTT.

The gene calls are TRBV27 and TRBJ2-2; no reliable D call. Germline V gene sequence: CDR1 MNHEY, CDR2 SMNVEV (reference sequence). This CDR3 is 15 amino acids long. The ends were cut back, 3 bases at V and 0 bases at J, with 8 bases in the middle. The CDR3, as DNA: TGTGCCAGCAGTTTGTCGGCGGCGAACACCGGGGAGCTGTTTTTT. Residues: CASSLSAANTGELFF.

Many counts were recorded for this clonotype. The gene calls are TRBV28 and TRBJ1-5; 8 positions match TRBD1. V lost 3 bases and J lost 6; bases outside the gene matches: 4. The CDR3 extends over 14 amino acids. From germline, CDR1 is MDHEN and CDR2 SYDVKM. CDR3 DNA: TGTGCCAGCAGTTTGGACAGGGAGAGTCAGCCCCAGCATTTT. Translating gives CASSLDRESQPQHF.

This chain links TRBV7-9 with TRBJ2-2; D is unresolved. Germline loops: CDR1 SEHNR, CDR2 FQNEAQ (reference sequence). Trimming took 0 bases from V and 4 from J, leaving 15 bases between them. CDR3 length: 17 residues. The CDR3 DNA is TGTGCCAGCAGCTTAGCAAGGCAGCTGCTGGCCACCGGGGAGCTGTTTTTT. It is translated as CASSLARQLLATGELFF.

In its sample, this clonotype was seen many times. The chain employs TRBV12-3 or TRBV12-4 and TRBJ2-6; D is tentatively TRBD1 or TRBD2 (5 bases each). The CDR3 is 17 residues long. V lost 6 bases and J 2 bases, leaving 17 bases between the germline ends. As DNA, the CDR3 is TGTGCCAGCAGAGGGACGCCCCTGGGTACTGGGGCCAACGTCCTGACTTTC. Translation: CASRGTPLGTGANVLTF.

This clonotype turned up a few times. The chain links TRBV12-3 or TRBV12-4 to TRBJ2-3; 11 bases are shared with TRBD2. V lost 6 bases, J lost 0 bases, and 11 bases stayed unmatched. The CDR3 contains 18 residues. In DNA form, the CDR3 reads TGTGCCAGCAGCCAGACGCTCACTAGCGGGGGTAGCACAGATACGCAGTATTTT. It codes for CASSQTLTSGGSTDTQYF.

This clonotype was detected many times. This rearrangement joins TRBV6-2 or TRBV6-3 to TRBJ1-6, with 8 bases that match TRBD1. This CDR3 contains 15 residues. The V gene's germline CDR1 is MNHEY and CDR2 SVGEGT. The V and J ends lost 2 bases and 3 bases, in that order; junction bases with no gene match: 0. The DNA for the CDR3 is TGTGCCAGCAGTTACGACAGGGGCTATAATTCACCCCTCCACTTT. This encodes CASSYDRGYNSPLHF.

As for this clonotype: With a much larger clone just one base away, this may be a read error. The rearrangement links TRBV19 to TRBJ2-2, with D maybe TRBD2 (5 bases). In germline, CDR1 is LNHDA, CDR2 SQIVND (reference sequence). This CDR3 is built from 15 residues. The CDR3 region has the DNA TGTGCCAGTAGTCTAACCTCGATCAACACCGGGGAGCAGTTTTTT. Residues: CASSLTSINTGEQFF. The full variable domain, in which reference TRBV19 and TRBJ2-2 provide the parts outside the CDR3, is DGGITQSPKYLFRKEGQNVTLSCEQNLNHDAMYWYRQDPGQGLRLIYYSQIVNDFQKGDIAEGYSVSREKKESFPLTVTSAQKNPTAFYLCASSLTSINTGEQFFGEGSRLTVL.

This clonotype was observed many times. The chain employs TRBV5-5 and TRBJ1-2; 9 nucleotides agree with TRBD1. The CDR3 is 15 amino acids. V was clipped by 3 bases and J by 6 bases; unmatched bases: 9. Per germline, CDR1 SGHKS and CDR2 YYEKEE (reference sequence). Here the CDR3 DNA reads TGTGCCAGCAGCTACGCCGGGGACAGGGCAAATGGCTACACCTTC. Its protein is CASSYAGDRANGYTF.

This chain uses TRBV21-1 with TRBJ1-2; the table's D call of TRBD1 was not tested on the DNA. TRBV21-1 is shown as a pseudogene. The CDR3 runs 13 residues. In nucleotides, the CDR3 is TGTGCCAGCACCAACTGGACAGGGAATGGCTACACCTTC. This gives the protein CASTNWTGNGYTF.

This chain uses TRBV5-6 with TRBJ2-6; D remains unclear. The germline V gene encodes CDR1 SGHDT and CDR2 YYEEEE. The CDR3 loop spans 14 amino acids. Trimming took 6 bases from V and 4 from J, leaving 11 bases between them. In DNA form, the CDR3 reads TGTGCCAGCAAAGAACGAACCGGGGCCAACGTCCTGACTTTC. Translation: CASKERTGANVLTF.

This clonotype has a handful of counts. Relative to the germline gene, one junction end is altered; a read error may explain this. V gene TRBV7-7 combines with J gene TRBJ2-3, with 8 bases identical to TRBD2. Per the germline V gene, CDR1 is SSHAT and CDR2 is FNYEAQ (reference sequence). The CDR3 totals 16 residues. The CDR3 nucleotides read TGTGCTAGCAGCTCCGGCCTAGCGGGCTTCACAGATACGCAGTATTTT. Translating it yields CASSSGLAGFTDTQYF.

A few counts support this clonotype. The chain recombines TRBV7-2 with TRBJ2-6; D call uncertain. The CDR3 length is 16 residues. Looked up from germline, CDR1 is SGHTA and CDR2 is FQGNSA. V gave up 5 bases and J gave up 0 bases, with 11 bases separating them. CDR3: CASSPAGGSGANVLTF. CDR3 in DNA: TGTGCCAGCAGCCCGGCAGGCGGCTCTGGGGCCAACGTCCTGACTTTC.

This clonotype was observed a single time. This could be a read error, since a much larger clone is one nucleotide away. V gene TRBV20-1 combines with J gene TRBJ1-5; D remains unclear. The CDR3 is made up of 12 amino acids. V was pared by 4 bases and J by 6 bases, with 10 bases between. The germline V gene encodes CDR1 DFQATT and CDR2 SNEGSKA (reference sequence). CDR3 in amino acids: CSATVGGQPQHF. The CDR3 bases are TGCAGTGCTACAGTGGGCGGTCAGCCCCAGCATTTT.

This clonotype has only a few counts. The chain is built from TRBV5-1 and TRBJ2-5; D gene uncertain. V was trimmed by 1 base and J by 2 bases, leaving 6 bases between them. CDR3 size: 13 residues. Germline loops: CDR1 SGHRS, CDR2 YFSETQ. DNA of the CDR3: TGCGCCAGCAGCTTGTACAGTCAAGAGACCCAGTACTTC. Protein product: CASSLYSQETQYF. The whole variable domain, filled in from reference TRBV5-1 and TRBJ2-5, reads KAGVTQTPRYLIKTRGQQVTLSCSPISGHRSVSWYQQTPGQGLQFLFEYFSETQRNKGNFPGRFSGRQFSNSRSEMNVSTLELGDSALYLCASSLYSQETQYFGPGTRLLVL.

There are a few counts of this clonotype. This chain's CDR3 is CASSLPLAGTDTQYF. CDR3 DNA sequence: TGCGCCAGCAGCTTGCCCCTAGCGGGGACAGATACGCAGTATTTT. The chain links TRBV5-1 to TRBJ2-3, with 9 bases aligning to TRBD2. The germline CDR1 and CDR2 sequences are SGHRS and YFSETQ. Trimming at V came to 1 base and at J to 3 bases, leaving 3 bases not matched to a gene. The CDR3 length is 15 residues.

This clonotype was recorded many times. The chain recombines TRBV4-3 with TRBJ1-4; maybe TRBD1 (5 bases). Trimming shortened V by 3 bases and J by 8 bases, and 22 bases separated the two germline ends. This CDR3 comprises 17 residues. Per the germline V gene, CDR1 is LGHNA and CDR2 is YSLEER. The CDR3 here is CASSHRGVGAEVEKLFF. The CDR3 nucleotides read TGCGCCAGCAGCCATCGAGGGGTAGGGGCCGAGGTGGAAAAACTGTTTTTT.

This clonotype has ten or more counts. The rearrangement links TRBV10-3 to TRBJ1-1; D unresolved. The CDR3 is made up of 15 amino acids. V shed 2 bases and J shed 1 base, with 11 bases lying between them. Per germline, CDR1 ENHRY and CDR2 SYGVKD. CDR3 coding DNA: TGTGCCATCAGTGAGACCTATCGGGGGAACACTGAAGCTTTCTTT. It encodes CAISETYRGNTEAFF.